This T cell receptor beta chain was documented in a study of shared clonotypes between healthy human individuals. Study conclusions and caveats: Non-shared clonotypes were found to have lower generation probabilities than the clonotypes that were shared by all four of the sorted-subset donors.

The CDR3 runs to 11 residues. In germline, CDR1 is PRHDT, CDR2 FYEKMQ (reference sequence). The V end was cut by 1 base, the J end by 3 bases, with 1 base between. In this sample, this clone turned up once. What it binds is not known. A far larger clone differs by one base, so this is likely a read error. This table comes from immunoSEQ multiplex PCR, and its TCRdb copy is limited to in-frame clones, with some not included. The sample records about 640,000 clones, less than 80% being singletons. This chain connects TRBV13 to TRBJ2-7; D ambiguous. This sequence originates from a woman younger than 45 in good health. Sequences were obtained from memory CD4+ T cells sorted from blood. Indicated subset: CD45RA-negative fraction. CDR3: CASSLDYEQYF. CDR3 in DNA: TGTGCCAGCAGCTTAGACTACGAGCAGTACTTC.